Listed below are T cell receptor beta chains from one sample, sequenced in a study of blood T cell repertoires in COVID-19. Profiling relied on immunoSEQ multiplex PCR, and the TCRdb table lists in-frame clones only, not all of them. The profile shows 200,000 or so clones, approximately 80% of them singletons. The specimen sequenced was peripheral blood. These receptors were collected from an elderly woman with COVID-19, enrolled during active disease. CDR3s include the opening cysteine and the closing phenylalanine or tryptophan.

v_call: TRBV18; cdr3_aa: CASSPGAGYTF
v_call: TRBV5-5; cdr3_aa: CASSFIRDEQYF
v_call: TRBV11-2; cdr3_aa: CASSLQGGNTEAFF
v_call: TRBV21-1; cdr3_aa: CASRGRTFYSNQPQHF
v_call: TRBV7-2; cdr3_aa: CASSSQGGTEAFF
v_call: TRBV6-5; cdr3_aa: CASSSPGGGQPQHF
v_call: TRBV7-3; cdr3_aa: CASSPLAGTDTQYF
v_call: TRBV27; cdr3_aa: CASSWAGGSTDTQYF
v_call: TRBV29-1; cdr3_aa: CSVRTGRAYEQYF
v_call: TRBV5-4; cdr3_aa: CASRLNRGVSSYNEQFF
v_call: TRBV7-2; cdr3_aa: CASSLTSGEPNEQFF
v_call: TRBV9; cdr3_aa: CASSYNSGTGELFF
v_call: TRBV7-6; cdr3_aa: CASSLGQGASGQTQYF
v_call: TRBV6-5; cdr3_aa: CASSFTGTGRNTEAFF
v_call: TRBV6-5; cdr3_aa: CASGISGRSTDTQYF
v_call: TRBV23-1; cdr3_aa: CASSQTRAGLPGDTQYF
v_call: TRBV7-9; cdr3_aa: CASSPSTGYNSPLHF
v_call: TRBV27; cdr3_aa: CASSRGDSYNEQFF
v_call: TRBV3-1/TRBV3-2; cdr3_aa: CASSPSGGDYGYTF
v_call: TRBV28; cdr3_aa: CASSFGGANYGYTF
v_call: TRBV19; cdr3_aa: CASSIRGGRGELFF
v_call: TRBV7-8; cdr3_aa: CASSPQGRKTDTQYF
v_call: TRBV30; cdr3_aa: CAWNVGGTGELFF
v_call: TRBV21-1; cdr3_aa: CASSPSLDRISYNEQFF
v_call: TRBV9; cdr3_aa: CASSVVRGQGTEAFF
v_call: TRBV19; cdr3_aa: CASSITGKGPETQYF
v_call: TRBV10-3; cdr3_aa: CAISERGAGGGVNSPLHF
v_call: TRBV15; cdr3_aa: CATSTPAGGVSGNTIYF
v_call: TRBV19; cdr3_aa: CASSIGGGIAFYEQYF
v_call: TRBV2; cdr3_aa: CASSGESEQYF
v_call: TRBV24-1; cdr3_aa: CATSDQDRPQFF
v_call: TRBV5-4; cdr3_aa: CASSLGGSQETQYF
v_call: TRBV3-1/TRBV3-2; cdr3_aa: CASSQDWLAGVGDTQYF
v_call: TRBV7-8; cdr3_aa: CASSSTPSEQGYEQYF
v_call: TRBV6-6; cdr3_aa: CASSYSSQYNSPLHF
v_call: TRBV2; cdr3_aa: CASSFPAGGFSYEQYF
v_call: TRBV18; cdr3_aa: CASSPPMEWREGYYEQYF
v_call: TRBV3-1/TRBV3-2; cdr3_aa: CASSQRTGFYNEQFF
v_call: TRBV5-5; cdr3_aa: CASSLQGMNTEAFF
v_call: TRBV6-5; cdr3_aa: CASRYRTVYEQYF
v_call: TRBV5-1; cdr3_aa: CASSQFQGDTEAFF
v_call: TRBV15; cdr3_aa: CATSILRGAGELFF
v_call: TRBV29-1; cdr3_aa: CSVDTGNYGYTF
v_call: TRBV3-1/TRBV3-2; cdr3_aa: CASSQALRGTNEKLFF
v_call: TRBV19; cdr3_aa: CASSIGRLSSSYEQYF
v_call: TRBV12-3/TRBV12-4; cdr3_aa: CASSPTGLTQYF
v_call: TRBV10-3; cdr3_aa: CAISFRGDGTDTQYF
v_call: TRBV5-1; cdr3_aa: CASSLGQGDQPQHF
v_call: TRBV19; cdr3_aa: CASSDRDTEQYF
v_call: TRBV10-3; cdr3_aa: CASTGRGENTEAFF
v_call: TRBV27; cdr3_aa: CASSFSRTRNTGELFF
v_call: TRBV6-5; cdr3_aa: CASTSGTSNEKLFF
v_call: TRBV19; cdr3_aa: CASSETVRGYTF